This TCR beta chain derives from a study of T cell changes during pregnancy in multiple sclerosis. Data came from immunoSEQ multiplex PCR; TCRdb stores just in-frame clones and leaves some out. The data hold 45,000 to 50,000 clones, with about 90% observed a single time. This clonotype was sampled from a female donor with multiple sclerosis, enrolled in a pregnancy study. The input for sequencing was CD8+ T cells from peripheral blood mononuclear cells, taken after pregnancy.

CDR3 sequence (DNA): TGTGCCAGTAGTTGGGGCAGGGGCAATCAGCCCCAGCATTTT. Its translation is CASSWGRGNQPQHF. V usage is TRBV19 and J usage is TRBJ1-5; possibly TRBD1 for D (5 bases). Germline CDR1 is LNHDA and CDR2 is SQIVND (reference sequence). With 5 bases removed from V and 2 bases from J, the gap between germline ends came to 10 bases. This CDR3 contains 14 residues.